This TCR beta chain was identified in a study of PD-1 blockade in classical Hodgkin lymphoma. Findings and limits, study-wide: Newly diagnosed patients were reported to start with lower TCR diversity than healthy donors. The drivers behind the repertoire differences, possibly disease activity or prior therapy, remain undefined.

Data came from immunoSEQ multiplex PCR; TCRdb stores just in-frame clones and leaves some out. The sample has fewer than 35,000 clones, approximately 89% seen once; the top ten hold roughly 3.8%. Regarding this clone: The antigen remains undetermined.

The ends lost 1 base at V and 5 bases at J; junction bases unmatched: 4. This CDR3 spans 15 amino acids. Germline CDR1 is MNHNS and CDR2 is SASEGT. The sample's time point: newly diagnosed, previously untreated cHL patient sample. Comparison samples consisted of PBMCs from newly diagnosed, untreated classical Hodgkin lymphoma. Sample: peripheral blood mononuclear cells (PBMCs). This sequence originates from a human donor with classical Hodgkin lymphoma. V and J are TRBV6-1 and TRBJ2-3; 9 bases agree with TRBD2. DNA for the CDR3: TGTGCCAGCAGTGAAGACACACTAGCGGGAGATACGCAGTATTTT. Its protein product is CASSEDTLAGDTQYF.